In this sample, the clone carrying this TCR beta chain turned up a few times. What it binds is unknown. The source of the sample is a study of vaccination effects on CD4 cells after COVID-19. Notes on the study in general: Among infection- and vaccine-induced clones, marked clonal contraction occurred late after vaccination.

TCRdb's copy holds only in-frame clones and misses some; the assay was immunoSEQ multiplex PCR. The sample has 30,000 or so clones; approximately 72% are singletons. V dropped 5 bases and J dropped 4 bases, with 14 bases sitting between them. CDR3 size: 14 residues. The germline V gene has CDR1 SEHNR and CDR2 FQNEAQ (reference sequence). Before sequencing took place, the ViraFEST assay used viral peptide pools to expand antigen-specific CD4+ T cells. The authors isolated CD4+ T cells after approximately 9 days of culture. All participants had two doses of either the BNT162b2 or mRNA-1273 vaccine. Half-medium replacement with IL-2 medium occurred on days 3 and 7.

The source was CD4+ T cells from PBMCs cultured with HCoV-229E spike peptides, collected after COVID-19 vaccination. The TCR sequence derives from a human donor who received a COVID-19 vaccine. The V gene is TRBV7-9, the J gene TRBJ1-2; no reliable D call. As DNA, the CDR3 is TGTGCCAGCAGCCCGGACGAAGTAAGCTATGGCTACACCTTC. This gives the protein CASSPDEVSYGYTF.